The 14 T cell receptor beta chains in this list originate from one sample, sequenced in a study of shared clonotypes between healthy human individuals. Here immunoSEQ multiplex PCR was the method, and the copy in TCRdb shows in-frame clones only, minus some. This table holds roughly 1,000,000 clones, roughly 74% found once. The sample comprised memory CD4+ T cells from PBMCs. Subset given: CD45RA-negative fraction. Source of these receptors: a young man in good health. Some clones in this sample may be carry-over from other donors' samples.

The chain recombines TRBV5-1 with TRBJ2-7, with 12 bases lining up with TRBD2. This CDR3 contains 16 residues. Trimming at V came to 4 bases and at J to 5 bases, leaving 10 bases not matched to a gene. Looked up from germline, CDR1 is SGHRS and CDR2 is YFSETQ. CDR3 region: CASSPGLAGGPDEQYF. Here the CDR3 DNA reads TGCGCCAGCAGCCCCGGGCTAGCGGGAGGGCCCGACGAGCAGTACTTC.

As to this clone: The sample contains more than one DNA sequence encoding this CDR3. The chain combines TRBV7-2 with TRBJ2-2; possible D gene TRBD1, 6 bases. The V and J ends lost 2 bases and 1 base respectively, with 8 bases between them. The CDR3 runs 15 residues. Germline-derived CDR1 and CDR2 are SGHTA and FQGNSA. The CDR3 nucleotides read TGTGCCAGCAGCTTACAAGGGGGGAACACCGGGGAGCTGTTTTTT. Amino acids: CASSLQGGNTGELFF. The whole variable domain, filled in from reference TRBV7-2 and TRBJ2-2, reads GAGVSQSPSNKVTEKGKDVELRCDPISGHTALYWYRQSLGQGLEFLIYFQGNSAPDKSGLPSDRFSAERTGGSVSTLTIQRTQQEDSAVYLCASSLQGGNTGELFFGEGSRLTVL.

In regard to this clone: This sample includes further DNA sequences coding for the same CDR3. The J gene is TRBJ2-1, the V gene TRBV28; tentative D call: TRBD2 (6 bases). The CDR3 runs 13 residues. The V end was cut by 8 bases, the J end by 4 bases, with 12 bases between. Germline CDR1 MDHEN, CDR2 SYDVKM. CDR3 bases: TGTGCCAGCTCCGGGACTTCTTACAATGAGCAGTTCTTC. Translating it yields CASSGTSYNEQFF.

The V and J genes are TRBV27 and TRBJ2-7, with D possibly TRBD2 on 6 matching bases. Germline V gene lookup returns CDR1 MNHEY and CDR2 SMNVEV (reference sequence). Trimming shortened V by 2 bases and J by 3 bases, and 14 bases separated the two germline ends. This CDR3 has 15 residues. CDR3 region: CASSLQGGNGYEQYF. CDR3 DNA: TGTGCCAGCAGTTTACAGGGCGGGAACGGCTACGAGCAGTACTTC.

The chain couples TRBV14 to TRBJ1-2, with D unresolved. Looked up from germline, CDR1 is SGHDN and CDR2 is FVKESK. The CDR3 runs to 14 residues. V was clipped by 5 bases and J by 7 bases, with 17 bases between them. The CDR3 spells CASSDLAGIGGYTF. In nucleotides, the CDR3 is TGTGCCAGCAGCGATCTGGCGGGGATAGGTGGCTACACCTTC.

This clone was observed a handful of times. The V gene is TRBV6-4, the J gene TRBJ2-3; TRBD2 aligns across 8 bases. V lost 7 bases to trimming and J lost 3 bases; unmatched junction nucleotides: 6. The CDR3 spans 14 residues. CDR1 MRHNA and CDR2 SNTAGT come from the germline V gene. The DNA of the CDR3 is TGTGCCAGCATCGTCCGGGAGGGTACAGATACGCAGTATTTT. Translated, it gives CASIVREGTDTQYF.

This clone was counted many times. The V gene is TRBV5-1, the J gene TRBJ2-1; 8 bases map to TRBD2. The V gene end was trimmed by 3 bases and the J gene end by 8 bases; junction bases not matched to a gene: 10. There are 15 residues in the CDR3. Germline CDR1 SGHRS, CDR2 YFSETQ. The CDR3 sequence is CASSSPSGSGDEQFF. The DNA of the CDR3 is TGCGCCAGCAGCTCCCCCAGCGGGAGTGGTGATGAGCAGTTCTTC.

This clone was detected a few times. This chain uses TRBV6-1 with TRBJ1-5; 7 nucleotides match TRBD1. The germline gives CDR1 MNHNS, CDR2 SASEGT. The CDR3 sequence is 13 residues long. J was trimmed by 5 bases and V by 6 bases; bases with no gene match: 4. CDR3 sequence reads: CASSAQGDQPQHF. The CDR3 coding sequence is TGTGCCAGCAGCGCCCAGGGGGATCAGCCCCAGCATTTT.

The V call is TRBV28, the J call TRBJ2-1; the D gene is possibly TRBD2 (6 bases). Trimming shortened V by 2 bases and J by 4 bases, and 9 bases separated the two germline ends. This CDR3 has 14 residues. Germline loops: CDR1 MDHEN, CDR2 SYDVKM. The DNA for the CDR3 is TGTGCCAGCAGTTTAACGGGGGTGTACAATGAGCAGTTCTTC. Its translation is CASSLTGVYNEQFF.

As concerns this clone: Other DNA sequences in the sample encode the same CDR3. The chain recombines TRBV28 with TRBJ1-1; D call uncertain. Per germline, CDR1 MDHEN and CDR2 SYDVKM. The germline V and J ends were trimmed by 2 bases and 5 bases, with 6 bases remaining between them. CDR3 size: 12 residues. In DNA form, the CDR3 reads TGTGCCAGCAGTTTACCAGGAACTGAAGCTTTCTTT. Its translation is CASSLPGTEAFF.

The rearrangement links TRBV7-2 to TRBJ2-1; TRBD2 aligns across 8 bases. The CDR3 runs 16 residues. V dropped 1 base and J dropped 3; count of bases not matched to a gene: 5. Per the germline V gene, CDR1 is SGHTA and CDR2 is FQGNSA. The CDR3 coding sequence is TGTGCCAGCAGCTTAGTGTCGGGAGGGCACTACAATGAGCAGTTCTTC. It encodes CASSLVSGGHYNEQFF.

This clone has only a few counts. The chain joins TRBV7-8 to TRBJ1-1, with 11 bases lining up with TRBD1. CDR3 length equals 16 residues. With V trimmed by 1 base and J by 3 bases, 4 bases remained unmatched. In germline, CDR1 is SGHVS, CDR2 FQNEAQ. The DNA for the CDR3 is TGTGCCAGCAGCTTAGTGATGGGACAGGGGGACACTGAAGCTTTCTTT. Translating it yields CASSLVMGQGDTEAFF.

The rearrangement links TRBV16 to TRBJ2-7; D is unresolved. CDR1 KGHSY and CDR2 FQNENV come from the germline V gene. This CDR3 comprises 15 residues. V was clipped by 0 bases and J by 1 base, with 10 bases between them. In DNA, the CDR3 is TGTGCCAGCAGCCAATCCAGGACCCCTTCCTACGAGCAGTACTTC. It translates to CASSQSRTPSYEQYF.

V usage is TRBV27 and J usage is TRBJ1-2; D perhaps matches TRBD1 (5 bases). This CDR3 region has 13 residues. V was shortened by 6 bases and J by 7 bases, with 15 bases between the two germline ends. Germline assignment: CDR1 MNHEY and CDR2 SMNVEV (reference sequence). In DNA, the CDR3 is TGTGCCAGCAGCCACCCCGGGACGCTTGGCTACACCTTC. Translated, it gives CASSHPGTLGYTF.